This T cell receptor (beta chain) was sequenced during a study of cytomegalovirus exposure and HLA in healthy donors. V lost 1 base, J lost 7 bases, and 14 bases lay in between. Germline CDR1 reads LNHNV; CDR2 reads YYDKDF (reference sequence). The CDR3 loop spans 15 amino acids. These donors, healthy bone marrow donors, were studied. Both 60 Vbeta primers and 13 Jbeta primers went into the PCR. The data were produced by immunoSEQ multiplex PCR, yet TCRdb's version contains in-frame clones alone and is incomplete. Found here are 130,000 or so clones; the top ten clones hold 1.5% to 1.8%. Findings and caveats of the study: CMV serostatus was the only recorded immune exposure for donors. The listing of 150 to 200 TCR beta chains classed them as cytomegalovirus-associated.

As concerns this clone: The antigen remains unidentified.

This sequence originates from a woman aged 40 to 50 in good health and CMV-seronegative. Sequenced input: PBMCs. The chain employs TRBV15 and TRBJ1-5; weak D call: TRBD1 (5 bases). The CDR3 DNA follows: TGTGCCACCAGCAGAGGGGGGGGTGGAAGGCAGCCCCAGCATTTT. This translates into CATSRGGGGRQPQHF. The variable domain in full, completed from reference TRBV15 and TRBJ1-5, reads DAMVIQNPRYQVTQFGKPVTLSCSQTLNHNVMYWYQQKSSQAPKLLFHYYDKDFNNEADTPDNFQSRRPNTSFCFLDIRSPGLGDTAMYLCATSRGGGGRQPQHFGDGTRLSIL.